This T cell receptor beta chain was obtained from a study of shared clonotypes between healthy human individuals. Only CD45RO-negative cells positively selected for CCR7 counted as naive CD8 cells, so terminally differentiated effector memory CD45RA+ cells were excluded. TCRdb's table, derived via immunoSEQ multiplex PCR, lists solely in-frame clones and lacks some. This sample carries hundreds of thousands of clones, 95% to 97% of them seen once, and the ten largest clones take less than 0.13%. Sequenced: naive CD8+ T cells sorted from blood. The clonotype comes from a woman under 40 in good health.

The CDR3 bases are TGCGCCAGCAGCCGGTTATTAGCGGGAGCTCCCAATGAGCAGTTCTTC. It encodes CASSRLLAGAPNEQFF. The chain uses TRBV5-1 and TRBJ2-1; 9 nucleotides agree with TRBD2. This CDR3 comprises 16 residues. J gave up 6 bases and V 4 bases, and 11 bases lay outside the gene matches. Germline V gives CDR1 SGHRS, CDR2 YFSETQ.